This record concerns one TCR beta chain sequence. Its specificity is not known. Genomic DNA of each subset was evenly split across several immunoSEQ plates. 300 ng DNA, roughly 30,000 T cell genomes, went into unsorted PBMC replicate PCRs. Method: immunoSEQ multiplex PCR; TCRdb's copy keeps in-frame clones and lacks some. The data contain hundreds of thousands of clones, roughly 79% of them singletons. The donor population consisted of healthy HIV-negative adults with no recent acute infections or vaccinations. This sample is part of a study of shared clonotypes between healthy human individuals. Study outcomes and limitations: Specimens sampled were limited to blood, with tissue repertoires likely differing.

The trim removed 5 bases at V and 3 bases at J, leaving 11 bases unmatched. Germline CDR1 reads SGHAT; CDR2 reads FQDESV (reference sequence). This CDR3 spans 16 amino acids. The sequenced sample consisted of PBMCs. The TCR sequence derives from a middle-aged woman in good health. Some clones in this sample may be carry-over from other donors' samples. The rearrangement links TRBV11-1 to TRBJ2-3, with TRBD1 matching 7 bases. The DNA of the CDR3 is TGTGCCAGCAGCATACCGGGACAGAAGTTTACAGATACGCAGTATTTT. Translated, it gives CASSIPGQKFTDTQYF.